This entry lists 14 T cell receptor beta chains sequenced from one sample in a study of shared T cell receptors in the human thymus. Some clones are missing from TCRdb's copy, which holds only in-frame ones; the method was immunoSEQ multiplex PCR. The sample records a few hundred thousand clones, just under 95% being singletons. The sample comprised thymocytes. All receptors derive from a human donor.

The V and J genes are TRBV7-6 and TRBJ2-7; 10 bases are a match to TRBD1. Germline V gene data show CDR1 as SGHVS and CDR2 as FNYEAQ. Trimming cost V 0 bases and J 7 bases; bases outside gene matches: 3. The CDR3 has 14 amino acids. The CDR3 nucleotides read TGTGCCAGCAGCTTAGCGCAGGACAGGGGGGAGCAGTACTTC. Its protein is CASSLAQDRGEQYF.

The gene calls are TRBV7-3 and TRBJ2-1; TRBD2 is a possible D gene (6 bases). The V and J ends lost 0 bases and 9 bases respectively, with 21 bases between them. The germline CDR1 and CDR2 sequences are SGHTA and FQGTGA. The CDR3 extends over 17 amino acids. This CDR3 is CASSLTTYVGSGGEQFF. CDR3 bases: TGTGCCAGCAGCTTAACCACCTATGTTGGTAGCGGAGGTGAGCAGTTCTTC.

The chain is built from TRBV27 and TRBJ2-2; weak D call: TRBD2 (7 bases). Germline loops: CDR1 MNHEY, CDR2 SMNVEV (reference sequence). The CDR3 sequence is 17 residues long. V was cut by 0 bases and J by 6 bases, with 17 bases left in between. The CDR3 DNA follows: TGTGCCAGCAGTTTATCGGGGGGGGCGAAAGGGCCCGGGGAGCTGTTTTTT. It translates to CASSLSGGAKGPGELFF.

The chain combines TRBV5-4 with TRBJ2-2; no clear D gene. V lost 2 bases to trimming and J lost 1 base, with 6 bases between them. Germline CDR1 and CDR2: SGHNT and YYREEE (reference sequence). The CDR3 extends over 14 amino acids. CDR3 DNA sequence: TGTGCCAGCAGCTTTGGGCTGAACACCGGGGAGCTGTTTTTT. Its protein product is CASSFGLNTGELFF.

The chain combines TRBV27 with TRBJ2-7, with no clear D. The CDR3 has 13 residues. The germline V and J ends were trimmed by 0 bases and 3 bases, with 6 bases remaining between them. CDR1 MNHEY and CDR2 SMNVEV come from the germline V gene (reference sequence). The CDR3 sequence: CASSLSRLYEQYF. DNA of the CDR3: TGTGCCAGCAGTTTATCTCGGCTCTACGAGCAGTACTTC.

The J gene is TRBJ1-1, the V gene TRBV27, with 10 bases matching TRBD1. V lost 0 bases and J lost 4; bases outside the gene matches: 11. CDR1 MNHEY and CDR2 SMNVEV come from the germline V gene (reference sequence). The CDR3 is 18 residues long. The CDR3 loop reads CASSLSLRQGARGTEAFF. Here the CDR3 DNA reads TGTGCCAGCAGTTTATCCCTCAGACAGGGGGCAAGGGGCACTGAAGCTTTCTTT.

The rearrangement joins TRBV28 to TRBJ2-1, with D perhaps matching TRBD2 (6 bases). The CDR3 consists of 14 residues. Per the germline V gene, CDR1 is MDHEN and CDR2 is SYDVKM. The germline V and J ends were trimmed by 6 bases and 5 bases, with 14 bases remaining between them. The CDR3 DNA reads as TGTGCCAGCAGCCAGGGCGGGGTACACAATGAGCAGTTCTTC. Residues: CASSQGGVHNEQFF.

This clone was seen only once. The rearrangement uses TRBV30 and TRBJ1-5, with 7 bases identical to TRBD1. Germline V lookup: CDR1 GTSNPN, CDR2 SVGIG (reference sequence). The CDR3 runs to 16 residues. V lost 0 bases to trimming and J lost 4 bases; unmatched junction nucleotides: 9. In DNA form, the CDR3 reads TGTGCCTGGAGTGTACGAGACAGGGCACCTAATCAGCCCCAGCATTTT. Translated, it gives CAWSVRDRAPNQPQHF.

This chain joins TRBV18 and TRBJ1-4; D not resolved. Germline assignment: CDR1 KGHSH and CDR2 LQKENI. CDR3 length equals 15 residues. The ends were cut back, 6 bases at V and 7 bases at J, with 18 bases in the middle. The CDR3, as DNA: TGTGCCAGCTCTCTAAGACCCTCGAGGCCTGAAAAACTGTTTTTT. Protein sequence: CASSLRPSRPEKLFF.

The chain joins TRBV5-4 to TRBJ2-3; D unclear. The V end was cut by 1 base, the J end by 2 bases, with 14 bases between. The CDR3 contains 16 residues. Looked up from germline, CDR1 is SGHNT and CDR2 is YYREEE (reference sequence). CDR3 in amino acids: CASSLRSRVDTDTQYF. CDR3 sequence (DNA): TGTGCCAGCAGCTTGCGGAGTCGGGTGGACACAGATACGCAGTATTTT. Looking up the rest from reference TRBV5-4 and TRBJ2-3 gives the full variable domain: ETGVTQSPTHLIKTRGQQVTLRCSSQSGHNTVSWYQQALGQGPQFIFQYYREEENGRGNFPPRFSGLQFPNYSSELNVNALELDDSALYLCASSLRSRVDTDTQYFGPGTRLTVL.

The rearrangement joins TRBV7-9 to TRBJ2-1; D remains ambiguous. Germline CDR1 reads SEHNR; CDR2 reads FQNEAQ (reference sequence). The CDR3 has 17 residues. V lost 5 bases and J lost 0, with 17 bases in between. CDR3 nucleotides: TGTGCCAGCAGCCCACGGGCTAATTTTAACTCCTACAATGAGCAGTTCTTC. It codes for CASSPRANFNSYNEQFF.

The genes are TRBV29-1 and TRBJ1-2; 8 nucleotides match TRBD1. V lost 6 bases to trimming and J lost 4 bases; unmatched junction nucleotides: 4. The CDR3 extends over 12 amino acids. CDR1 and CDR2 (germline): SQVTM, ANQGSEA. Here the CDR3 DNA reads TGCAGCGTAGAGACAGGGGCCTATGGCTACACCTTC. Translating it yields CSVETGAYGYTF.

The V gene is TRBV28, the J gene TRBJ1-5; weak D call: TRBD1 (5 bases). The V gene lost 6 bases and the J gene lost 0 bases, with 15 bases spanning the gap. The germline gives CDR1 MDHEN, CDR2 SYDVKM. This CDR3 spans 16 amino acids. CDR3 residues: CASSVGQIYSNQPQHF. In nucleotides, the CDR3 is TGTGCCAGCAGCGTGGGGCAGATTTATAGCAATCAGCCCCAGCATTTT.

The chain links TRBV10-1 to TRBJ2-1; TRBD2 matches 10 bases. V gave up 2 bases and J gave up 0 bases; unmatched junction bases: 7. Germline V gene data show CDR1 as WNHNN and CDR2 as SYGVQD (reference sequence). The CDR3 has 18 amino acids. The CDR3 loop is CASSEDILAGPSYNEQFF. CDR3 DNA sequence: TGCGCCAGCAGTGAGGATATACTAGCGGGACCCTCCTACAATGAGCAGTTCTTC.